This TCR beta chain was obtained from a study of blood T cells in healthy people across ages. This clonotype was observed a few times. Its target is not known. J lost 0 bases, V lost 6 bases, and 12 bases had no gene match. The germline V gene encodes CDR1 MNHEY and CDR2 SVGEGT. This CDR3 has 17 residues. Then a second PCR, running about 6 to 11 cycles, was carried out with a sample-barcoded 5' primer and a J-beta primer mix. Per-sample output comprised a minimum of 2.5 million paired-end reads containing CDR3. TCRdb redid the calling of the 5' RACE reads with MiXCR, one entry per CDR3 protein. The sample carries 1.5 million to 1.9 million distinct CDR3 sequences, 35% to 45% recorded once. Healthy individuals of Caucasian origin from Russia, aged 6 to 90, served as donors. Study-level findings and limits: Estimates based on one million T cells were treated as lower bounds. Long-lived donors carried more naive CD4+ cells and greater diversity than aged donors.

The specimen was blood. V gene TRBV6-2 or TRBV6-3 combines with J gene TRBJ2-3; 7 bases agree with TRBD2. The sequence was obtained from a woman under 30 in good health. The CDR3 region is CASRGSAGTFSTDTQYF. The CDR3 nucleotides are TGTGCCAGCAGGGGATCAGCGGGAACGTTTAGCACAGATACGCAGTATTTT.